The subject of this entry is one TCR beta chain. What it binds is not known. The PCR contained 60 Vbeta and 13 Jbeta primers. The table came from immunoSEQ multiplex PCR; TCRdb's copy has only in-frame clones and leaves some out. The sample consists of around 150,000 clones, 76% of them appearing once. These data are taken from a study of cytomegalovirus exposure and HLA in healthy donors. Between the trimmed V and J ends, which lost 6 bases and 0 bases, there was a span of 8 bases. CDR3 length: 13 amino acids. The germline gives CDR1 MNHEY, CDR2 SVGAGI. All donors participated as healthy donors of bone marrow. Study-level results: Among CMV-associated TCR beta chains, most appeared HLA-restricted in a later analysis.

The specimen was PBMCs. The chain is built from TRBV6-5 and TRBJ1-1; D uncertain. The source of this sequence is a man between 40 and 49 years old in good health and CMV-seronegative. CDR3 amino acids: CASSSAVNTEAFF. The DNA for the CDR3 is TGTGCCAGCAGCTCGGCGGTGAACACTGAAGCTTTCTTT.